Given below is one T cell receptor (beta chain) in context. Germline CDR1 MDHEN, CDR2 SYDVKM. The CDR3 totals 11 residues. V was shortened by 6 bases and J by 7 bases, with 9 bases between the two germline ends. The data stem from a study of Graves' ophthalmopathy and Graves' hyperthyroidism. Amplifying from RNA transcripts, the study obtained TCR beta CDR3 regions. RT-PCR was first run with HTBI primers, then multiplex PCR in a second round. Using its own MiXCR run on the multiplex PCR reads, TCRdb lists one record per CDR3 protein. The sample carries 400,000 to 500,000 distinct CDR3 sequences, roughly 21% recorded once.

The sample consisted of peripheral blood. The origin of this receptor is a young woman with stable Graves' hyperthyroidism. The chain employs TRBV28 and TRBJ1-2; D is uncertain. Here the CDR3 reads CASRVLSGYTF. Here the CDR3 DNA reads TGTGCCAGCAGAGTACTAAGTGGCTACACCTTC.